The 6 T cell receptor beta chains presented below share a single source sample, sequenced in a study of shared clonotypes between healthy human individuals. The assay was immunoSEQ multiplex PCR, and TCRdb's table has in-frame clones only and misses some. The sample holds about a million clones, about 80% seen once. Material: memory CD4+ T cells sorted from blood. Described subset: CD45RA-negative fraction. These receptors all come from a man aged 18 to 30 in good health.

CDR3 residues: CASTRASSNQPQHF. The CDR3 bases are TGCGCCAGCACGAGGGCTTCTAGCAATCAGCCCCAGCATTTT. The V and J genes are TRBV10-2 and TRBJ1-5; D call uncertain. The germline V gene encodes CDR1 WSHSY and CDR2 SAAADI. CDR3 length: 14 residues. Trimming took 7 bases from V and 0 from J, leaving 10 bases between them.

Here the CDR3 reads CASPEAEQYF. CDR3 bases: TGTGCCAGCCCAGAGGCCGAGCAGTACTTC. The rearrangement links TRBV27 to TRBJ2-7; D is unclear. With 8 bases removed from V and 6 bases from J, the gap between germline ends came to 8 bases. Germline CDR1 MNHEY, CDR2 SMNVEV (reference sequence). This CDR3 is built from 10 residues.

The CDR3 region is CASSIDGVAGNTIYF. CDR3 nucleotides: TGTGCCAGTAGTATCGACGGGGTTGCTGGAAACACCATATATTTT. The chain is built from TRBV19 and TRBJ1-3; D is unclear. Trimming took off 3 bases at V and 2 bases at J, with 11 bases between the two ends. The CDR3 covers 15 residues. Germline V CDR1 and CDR2: LNHDA, SQIVND (reference sequence).

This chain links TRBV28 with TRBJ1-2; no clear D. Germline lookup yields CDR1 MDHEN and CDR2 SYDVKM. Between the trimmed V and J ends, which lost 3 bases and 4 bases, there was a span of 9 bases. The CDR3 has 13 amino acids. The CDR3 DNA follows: TGTGCCAGCAGTTTGGGAGTAAGCTATGGCTACACCTTC. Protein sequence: CASSLGVSYGYTF.

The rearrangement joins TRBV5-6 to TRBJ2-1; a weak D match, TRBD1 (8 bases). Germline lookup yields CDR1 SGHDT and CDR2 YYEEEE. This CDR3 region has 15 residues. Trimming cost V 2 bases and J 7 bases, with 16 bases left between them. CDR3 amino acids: CASSLAGQVPNEQFF. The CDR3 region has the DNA TGTGCCAGCAGCTTAGCGGGACAGGTTCCGAATGAGCAGTTCTTC.

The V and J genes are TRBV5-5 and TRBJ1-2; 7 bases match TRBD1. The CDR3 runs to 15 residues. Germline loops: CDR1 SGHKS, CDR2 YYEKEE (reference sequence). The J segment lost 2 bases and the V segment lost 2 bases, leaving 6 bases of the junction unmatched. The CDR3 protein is CASSFTGASNYGYTF. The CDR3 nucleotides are TGTGCCAGCAGCTTTACAGGGGCGTCGAACTATGGCTACACCTTC.